This record covers a single T cell receptor beta chain. Its specificity is not known. This entry comes from a study of vaccination effects on CD4 cells after COVID-19. Profiled with immunoSEQ multiplex PCR; TCRdb holds only in-frame clones, not every one. Of approximately 54,000 clones listed, around 86% are singletons. General study points: Only a single clone (1 of 255 vaccine-induced clones in healthy vaccinees) cross-reacted with common cold coronaviruses. By a late point after vaccination, infection- and vaccine-induced clones had shrunk markedly through clonal contraction.

Before any sequencing was done, the ViraFEST assay used viral peptide pools to expand antigen-specific CD4+ T cells. When about ten days of culture had elapsed, CD4+ T cells were isolated. After about 2 million PBMC were placed in each well, they were cultured with about 10 IU/ml IL-2 and approximately 9.7 ug/ml peptides. V lost 3 bases, J lost 0 bases, and 18 bases lay in between. Germline CDR1 SGDLS, CDR2 YYNGEE. The CDR3 is made up of 17 amino acids. This chain uses TRBV9 with TRBJ1-1; D remains ambiguous. This TCR came from a human donor who received a COVID-19 vaccine. Here the sequenced sample was CD4+ T cells from PBMCs cultured with HCoV-229E spike peptides, taken before COVID-19 vaccination. CDR3 protein: CASSAYAFPDMNTEAFF. The CDR3 DNA is TGTGCCAGCAGCGCATACGCCTTCCCAGATATGAACACTGAAGCTTTCTTT.